This paragraph covers one T cell receptor (beta chain) sequence. Per the original data handling: Reference gene primer amplification gave estimated nucleated cell counts. Some clones are missing from TCRdb's copy, which holds only in-frame ones; the method was immunoSEQ multiplex PCR. That table gives V, J and clone size, and the DNA gave D and trimming. The sample holds 300,000 to 400,000 clones, roughly 86% seen once. The V gene lost 4 bases and the J gene lost 3 bases, with 13 bases spanning the gap. This CDR3 spans 14 amino acids. Germline V gene data show CDR1 as LGHDT and CDR2 as YNNKEL (reference sequence). The data were taken from a study of blood T cell repertoires in COVID-19. At the level of the study: COVID-19 samples from acute and convalescent phases originated in the United States, Italy and Spain. Sources were T cells, B-cell-depleted T cells, or PBMCs; the material itself was cDNA or gDNA.

This rearrangement joins TRBV3-1 (or the pseudogene TRBV3-2) to TRBJ2-7; D is unresolved. Specimen: peripheral blood. This receptor was taken from a man younger than 45 with COVID-19, enrolled during active disease. DNA of the CDR3: TGTGCCAGCAGCCCCCGGTTGGGCGTCTACGAGCAGTACTTC. Translation gives CASSPRLGVYEQYF.